The rows below give T cell receptor beta chains drawn from one sample of a study of shared clonotypes between healthy human individuals. Method: immunoSEQ multiplex PCR; TCRdb's copy keeps in-frame clones and lacks some. The sample lists about 980,000 clones, around 80% occurring once. Source material: memory CD4+ T cells sorted from blood. These receptors came from a man between 18 and 29 years old in good health. Both conserved end residues are part of each CDR3. The D gene is left open where the match is weak. Clone sizes are given selectively: once, few, many, or a class where the clone is expanded.

d_call: TRBD2; j_call: TRBJ2-3; clone_size: -; v_call: TRBV5-1; cdr3_nt: TGCGCCAGCAGCTTGGGTCTAGCGGATAGCACAGATACGCAGTATTTT; cdr3_aa: CASSLGLADSTDTQYF
d_call: -; j_call: TRBJ1-3; clone_size: -; v_call: TRBV7-8; cdr3_nt: TGTGCCAGCAGCTTCGAAGGGGGGAACACCATATATTTT; cdr3_aa: CASSFEGGNTIYF
d_call: -; j_call: TRBJ1-6; clone_size: -; v_call: TRBV9; cdr3_nt: TGTGCCAGCAGCCCCCAGGACAGTTGGAATTCACCCCTCCACTTT; cdr3_aa: CASSPQDSWNSPLHF
d_call: TRBD2; j_call: TRBJ2-2; clone_size: -; v_call: TRBV2; cdr3_nt: TGTGCCAGCAGTAAGAGGACTAGCGGAAATACCGGGGAGCTGTTTTTT; cdr3_aa: CASSKRTSGNTGELFF
d_call: -; j_call: TRBJ2-7; clone_size: -; v_call: TRBV28; cdr3_nt: TGTGCCAGCAGTTTGTTGCGTTACGAGCAGTACTTC; cdr3_aa: CASSLLRYEQYF
d_call: TRBD1; j_call: TRBJ2-7; clone_size: -; v_call: TRBV28; cdr3_nt: TGTGCCAGCAGCCCCTACAGGGGACAAACCTACGAGCAGTACTTC; cdr3_aa: CASSPYRGQTYEQYF
d_call: TRBD1; j_call: TRBJ2-2; clone_size: -; v_call: TRBV2; cdr3_nt: TGTGCCAGCGGAGGACAGGGGGGAACCGGGGAGCTGTTTTTT; cdr3_aa: CASGGQGGTGELFF
d_call: -; j_call: TRBJ1-2; clone_size: few; v_call: TRBV19; cdr3_nt: TGTGCCAGTCAGATGGACGGTCGCTATGGCTACACCTTC; cdr3_aa: CASQMDGRYGYTF
d_call: -; j_call: TRBJ1-4; clone_size: -; v_call: TRBV18; cdr3_nt: TGTGCCAGCTCACCAGAGGGGGGGCGAAAGAATGAAAAACTGTTTTTT; cdr3_aa: CASSPEGGRKNEKLFF
d_call: -; j_call: TRBJ2-7; clone_size: -; v_call: TRBV5-8; cdr3_nt: TGTGCCAGCAGCTTGGATTCAAGAACCTACGAGCAGTACTTC; cdr3_aa: CASSLDSRTYEQYF
d_call: -; j_call: TRBJ1-1; clone_size: -; v_call: TRBV19; cdr3_nt: TGTGCCAGTAGTATAGGGGCAGGGAAAGCTTTCTTT; cdr3_aa: CASSIGAGKAFF
d_call: -; j_call: TRBJ2-7; clone_size: -; v_call: TRBV6-7; cdr3_nt: TGTGCCAGCATCCCGATGGGAGGAAGGACCTACGAGCAGTACTTC; cdr3_aa: CASIPMGGRTYEQYF
d_call: TRBD1; j_call: TRBJ1-1; clone_size: few; v_call: TRBV19; cdr3_nt: TGTGCCAGTAGTATTAGCAGGGGGGAAGCTTTCTTT; cdr3_aa: CASSISRGEAFF
d_call: -; j_call: TRBJ2-2; clone_size: once; v_call: TRBV4-1; cdr3_nt: TGCGCCAGCAGCCAACAAGGGATTCTCCCGGTCGACACCGGGGAGCTGTTTTTT; cdr3_aa: CASSQQGILPVDTGELFF
d_call: -; j_call: TRBJ2-5; clone_size: -; v_call: TRBV25-1; cdr3_nt: TGTGCCAGCAGTAGGCCGGGAACAGAGACCCAGTACTTC; cdr3_aa: CASSRPGTETQYF
d_call: TRBD1; j_call: TRBJ2-7; clone_size: -; v_call: TRBV5-4; cdr3_nt: TGTGCCAGCAGCTGGGGGACAGGGGGGAACTACGAGCAGTACTTC; cdr3_aa: CASSWGTGGNYEQYF
d_call: -; j_call: TRBJ1-2; clone_size: -; v_call: TRBV30; cdr3_nt: TGTGCCTGGAGTGTAGAACGCCTACCCACCTTC; cdr3_aa: CAWSVERLPTF
d_call: -; j_call: TRBJ1-1; clone_size: -; v_call: TRBV28; cdr3_nt: TGTGCCAGCGTGGGCTGGGTAAGAGGTGAAGCTTTCTTT; cdr3_aa: CASVGWVRGEAFF
d_call: -; j_call: TRBJ1-1; clone_size: once; v_call: TRBV6-1; cdr3_nt: TGTGCCAGCAGTGAATTGGGAAATGAAGCTTTCTTT; cdr3_aa: CASSELGNEAFF
d_call: -; j_call: TRBJ2-7; clone_size: -; v_call: TRBV5-8; cdr3_nt: TGTGCCAGCACCCCGGTGGGGACTTGGGGAGAGCAGTACTTC; cdr3_aa: CASTPVGTWGEQYF
d_call: -; j_call: TRBJ2-2; clone_size: -; v_call: TRBV10-1; cdr3_nt: TGCGCCAGCAGTGAAAGGGTGACCGGGGAGCTGTTTTTT; cdr3_aa: CASSERVTGELFF
d_call: -; j_call: TRBJ1-2; clone_size: -; v_call: TRBV7-8; cdr3_nt: TGTGCCAGCAGCTTAGAACAGGGTTTCTATGGCTACACCTTC; cdr3_aa: CASSLEQGFYGYTF
d_call: -; j_call: TRBJ1-1; clone_size: -; v_call: TRBV18; cdr3_nt: TGTGCCAGCTCACCTAGGAACGGGGCGGGTGGCACTGAAGCTTTCTTT; cdr3_aa: CASSPRNGAGGTEAFF
d_call: -; j_call: TRBJ2-3; clone_size: -; v_call: TRBV18; cdr3_nt: TGTGCCAGCTCACCACCGGGACTCCGAAATACGCAGTATTTT; cdr3_aa: CASSPPGLRNTQYF
d_call: -; j_call: TRBJ1-6; clone_size: once; v_call: TRBV7-2; cdr3_nt: TGTGCCAGCAGCCCCACTCTCTCGAGGCCCAATTCACCCCTCCACTTT; cdr3_aa: CASSPTLSRPNSPLHF
d_call: -; j_call: TRBJ1-2; clone_size: few; v_call: TRBV28; cdr3_nt: TGTGCCAGCAGTTTGGCGGGGAACTATGGCTACACCTTC; cdr3_aa: CASSLAGNYGYTF
d_call: -; j_call: TRBJ2-2; clone_size: -; v_call: TRBV19; cdr3_nt: TGTGCCAGTAGTAGCCGCATTAACCCCGGGGAGCTGTTTTTT; cdr3_aa: CASSSRINPGELFF
d_call: -; j_call: TRBJ1-4; clone_size: once; v_call: TRBV29-1; cdr3_nt: TGCAGCGTGGGGAGGGTCAGTAACGAAAAACTGTTTTTT; cdr3_aa: CSVGRVSNEKLFF
d_call: -; j_call: TRBJ2-7; clone_size: -; v_call: TRBV18; cdr3_nt: TGTGCCAGCTCAACTCAGTCCTACGAGCAGTACTTC; cdr3_aa: CASSTQSYEQYF
d_call: -; j_call: TRBJ2-2; clone_size: many; v_call: TRBV5-1; cdr3_nt: TGCGCCAGCAGCTCCGGACAGTCTTTCCCGAACACCGGGGAGCTGTTTTTT; cdr3_aa: CASSSGQSFPNTGELFF
d_call: -; j_call: TRBJ1-1; clone_size: -; v_call: TRBV19; cdr3_nt: TGTGCCAGTAGTAGTAGTGCGGCGGGCACTGAAGCTTTCTTT; cdr3_aa: CASSSSAAGTEAFF
d_call: -; j_call: TRBJ1-1; clone_size: -; v_call: TRBV28; cdr3_nt: TGTGCCAGCAGTCCGACCTTACATCCTGAAGCTTTCTTT; cdr3_aa: CASSPTLHPEAFF
d_call: TRBD1; j_call: TRBJ1-2; clone_size: many; v_call: TRBV30; cdr3_nt: TGTGCCTGGAGTAGGGACAGGGGTGGAACTGGCTACACCTTC; cdr3_aa: CAWSRDRGGTGYTF
d_call: -; j_call: TRBJ2-1; clone_size: -; v_call: TRBV29-1; cdr3_nt: TGCAGCGTCCCTCAGGGCAATGAGCAGTTCTTC; cdr3_aa: CSVPQGNEQFF
d_call: -; j_call: TRBJ1-2; clone_size: -; v_call: TRBV6-5; cdr3_nt: TGTGCCAGCAGTTACGACGTGAGGCTATATGGCTACACCTTC; cdr3_aa: CASSYDVRLYGYTF
d_call: TRBD1; j_call: TRBJ2-1; clone_size: -; v_call: TRBV4-3; cdr3_nt: TGCGCCAGCAGCCTGGGACAGGGAGCCTACAATGAGCAGTTCTTC; cdr3_aa: CASSLGQGAYNEQFF